This T cell receptor beta chain was identified during a study of CD8+CD57+ T cells in acquired aplastic anemia. The template for TCR beta VDJ and CDR3 sequence profiling was genomic DNA. TCRdb ran MiXCR on the reads and lists one entry per CDR3 protein. Among hundreds of thousands of distinct CDR3 sequences listed, 82% were seen once. Only patients with CD8+CD57+ cell expansion on flow cytometry were chosen for sequencing. This CDR3 comprises 16 residues. Germline CDR1 reads DFQATT; CDR2 reads SNEGSKA (reference sequence). V gave up 5 bases and J gave up 4 bases; unmatched junction bases: 15. The gene calls are TRBV20-1 and TRBJ1-1; 8 nucleotides agree with TRBD1. The sample was sorted CD4+, CD8+, or CD8+CD57+ T cells (not recorded which) from PBMCs. The receptor was derived from a human donor with aplastic anemia. The CDR3: CSAENYRGYESTEAFF. For the CDR3, the DNA is TGCAGTGCTGAAAATTACAGGGGGTACGAGAGCACTGAAGCTTTCTTT.